The present T cell receptor (beta chain) was sequenced within a study of cytomegalovirus exposure and HLA in healthy donors. The PCR made use of 60 Vbeta and 13 Jbeta primers. Here immunoSEQ multiplex PCR was the method, and the copy in TCRdb shows in-frame clones only, minus some. Of around 200,000 clones in the sample, 55% to 75% were seen once. Germline V gives CDR1 WNHNN, CDR2 SYGVQD (reference sequence). V lost 0 bases, J lost 4 bases, and 12 bases lay in between. CDR3 size: 15 residues. General observations from the study: In an earlier analysis, productive rearrangement rates for most beta V segments clustered near 87% or 30%. Altogether, about 160 TCR beta chains were recorded as cytomegalovirus-associated.

As to this clone: Its antigen is still unknown.

The TCR sequence derives from a man aged 35 to 55 in good health and CMV-seropositive. The specimen was PBMCs. V and J are TRBV10-1 and TRBJ1-2; D might be TRBD1 (5 bases). CDR3 sequence: CASSESIGAFYGYTF. In DNA form, the CDR3 reads TGCGCCAGCAGTGAGTCGATAGGGGCGTTCTATGGCTACACCTTC.